The 13 T cell receptor beta chains given below trace back to one sample, sequenced in a study of T cell changes during pregnancy in multiple sclerosis. Clones were read by immunoSEQ multiplex PCR, and TCRdb kept only the in-frame ones, dropping some. The table has 80,000 to 100,000 clones, over 85% seen once; the top ten hold 0.99%. Sequenced here: peripheral blood, sampled after pregnancy. The receptors shown here come from a female donor with multiple sclerosis, enrolled in a pregnancy study.

Here the CDR3 DNA reads TGTGCCAGCAGCCGGGACAGAACAGATACGCAGTATTTT. This gives the protein CASSRDRTDTQYF. This chain uses TRBV6-6 with TRBJ2-3; the match to TRBD1 covers 7 bases. The CDR3 consists of 13 residues. The ends lost 6 bases at V and 3 bases at J; junction bases unmatched: 3. Germline CDR1 reads MNHNY; CDR2 reads SVGAGI (reference sequence).

This sequence joins TRBV28 and TRBJ1-2, with 9 bases identical to TRBD1. CDR1 is MDHEN and CDR2 is SYDVKM in the germline V gene. V lost 4 bases and J lost 6; bases outside the gene matches: 9. This CDR3 has 15 amino acids. This CDR3 is CASSSWTGDGDGYTF. The CDR3, as DNA: TGTGCCAGCAGTTCCTGGACAGGGGACGGGGATGGCTACACCTTC.

The J gene is TRBJ1-5, the V gene TRBV6-1, with D possibly matching TRBD1 (6 bases). Per the germline V gene, CDR1 is MNHNS and CDR2 is SASEGT. This CDR3 spans 13 amino acids. Trimming cost V 7 bases and J 3 bases, with 10 bases left between them. The CDR3 region is CASNSGVNQPQHF. The CDR3 DNA reads as TGTGCCAGCAATTCAGGGGTCAATCAGCCCCAGCATTTT.

V gene TRBV6-1 combines with J gene TRBJ2-7; D is possibly TRBD2 (6 bases). V lost 3 bases and J 7 bases, leaving 13 bases between the germline ends. The V gene's germline CDR1 is MNHNS and CDR2 SASEGT. This CDR3 region has 13 residues. The CDR3 is CASSDWRDGEQYF. For the CDR3, the DNA is TGTGCCAGCAGTGACTGGCGGGATGGAGAGCAGTACTTC.

CDR3 DNA: TGTGCCAGCTCACCGACAGAAAACTACGAGCAGTACTTC. It yields the protein CASSPTENYEQYF. V usage is TRBV18 and J usage is TRBJ2-7; weak D call: TRBD1 (5 bases). V was trimmed by 3 bases and J by 3 bases, leaving 9 bases between them. This CDR3 spans 13 amino acids. CDR1 and CDR2 from the germline V gene are KGHSH and LQKENI.

The CDR3 bases are TGTGCCAGCAGTTTTGGGGGACAGGGGGTGGGGGAGCTGTTTTTT. Translation: CASSFGGQGVGELFF. The V call is TRBV27, the J call TRBJ2-2, with 11 bases that match TRBD1. The CDR3 spans 15 residues. Germline trimming cut 3 bases from V and 8 bases from J; bases unmatched to any gene: 5. The germline gives CDR1 MNHEY, CDR2 SMNVEV (reference sequence).

The chain joins TRBV30 to TRBJ2-7, with 11 bases that match TRBD1. CDR1 and CDR2 from the germline V gene are GTSNPN and SVGIG (reference sequence). V gave up 0 bases and J gave up 5 bases; unmatched junction bases: 12. CDR3 length equals 17 residues. The CDR3 nucleotides read TGTGCCTGGAGTGTATGGTGGGGGGGACAGGGGGTACACGAGCAGTACTTC. This sequence encodes CAWSVWWGGQGVHEQYF.

The chain links TRBV28 to TRBJ1-3; TRBD1 matches 8 bases. This CDR3 has 15 amino acids. CDR1 MDHEN and CDR2 SYDVKM come from the germline V gene. V lost 3 bases and J lost 4; bases outside the gene matches: 5. The CDR3 loop is CASSLQGARGNTIYF. As DNA, the CDR3 is TGTGCCAGCAGTTTGCAGGGGGCGAGGGGAAACACCATATATTTT.

The chain links TRBV5-1 to TRBJ2-7; tentative D call: TRBD2 (6 bases). Germline assignment: CDR1 SGHRS and CDR2 YFSETQ. This CDR3 is built from 14 residues. The germline V and J ends were trimmed by 1 base and 2 bases, with 10 bases remaining between them. The DNA for the CDR3 is TGCGCCAGCAGCTTGTCCCAGCGGGCCTACGAGCAGTACTTC. Translation: CASSLSQRAYEQYF.

J is TRBJ2-3 and V is TRBV18; D is ambiguous. In germline, CDR1 is KGHSH, CDR2 LQKENI. V was trimmed by 0 bases and J by 3 bases, leaving 7 bases between them. The CDR3 is made up of 14 amino acids. CDR3: CASSPPIRTDTQYF. In DNA, the CDR3 is TGTGCCAGCTCACCACCGATACGGACAGATACGCAGTATTTT. The full variable domain, completed using reference TRBV18 and TRBJ2-3, is NAGVMQNPRHLVRRRGQEARLRCSPMKGHSHVYWYRQLPEEGLKFMVYLQKENIIDESGMPKERFSAEFPKEGPSILRIQQVVRGDSAAYFCASSPPIRTDTQYFGPGTRLTVL.

V and J are TRBV7-3 and TRBJ2-5; D is perhaps TRBD1 (6 bases). Germline values: CDR1 SGHTA, CDR2 FQGTGA. The CDR3 sequence is 13 residues long. V dropped 5 bases and J dropped 4 bases, with 11 bases sitting between them. The CDR3: CASSTGNRETQYF. Written as DNA, the CDR3 is TGTGCCAGCAGCACAGGGAATCGAGAGACCCAGTACTTC.

V usage is TRBV6-1 and J usage is TRBJ1-5; TRBD1 matches at 9 bases. This CDR3 is 16 amino acids long. The ends lost 1 base at V and 8 bases at J; junction bases unmatched: 9. Germline loops: CDR1 MNHNS, CDR2 SASEGT. In nucleotides, the CDR3 is TGTGCCAGCAGTGAAGTAGTTAGGGACAGGGTGAAGCCCCAGCATTTT. The encoded protein is CASSEVVRDRVKPQHF.

The chain recombines TRBV18 with TRBJ2-1, with 10 bases fitting TRBD1. The CDR3 length is 15 residues. Germline assignment: CDR1 KGHSH and CDR2 LQKENI. V was pared by 6 bases and J by 9 bases, with 11 bases of the junction left unmatched. The CDR3 loop reads CASSLRDRGWGEQFF. The CDR3 DNA reads TGTGCCAGCTCCCTCCGGGACAGGGGTTGGGGTGAGCAGTTCTTC.